This TCR beta chain appears in the sequencing data of a study of cytotoxic CD8 clonotypes in ibrutinib-treated CLL (dated by TCRdb to the early 2020s). Regarding the study in general: The cohort had about ten relapsed/refractory and around 14 treatment-naive patients; under 18 were IGHV unmutated. Partial responses were observed in around 25 patients and complete responses in 2; after a median follow-up of 68 months, remission was maintained in approximately 15 patients and progression was observed in approximately 12. Samples at response were collected after a median of about twelve months of treatment, with a range of about 6 to 36 months. On average, each sample had about 250,000 productive templates and under 95,000 productive rearrangements. Of the 70 to 90 people in the trial, 25 to 30 had longitudinal samples available. Cryopreserved peripheral blood mononuclear cells were collected at three points: before therapy, at response, and at either sustained remission or disease progression. All remission and progressive disease samples were collected while patients were still receiving ibrutinib.

This clone came up once. Its antigen is unknown. Nothing much larger sits one base from this clone, and base qualities are not available. Broader findings and caveats from the paper: Public clonotypes were rare and either contracted or stayed stable during treatment, and the rise in clonality at ibrutinib response reflected the expansion of private clonotypes. Baseline clonality exceeded that of age-matched healthy donors and correlated strongly with circulating CD8+ T-cell counts. Clonality increased at ibrutinib response, stayed stable in sustained remission, and fell back toward baseline at progression. Sampling times were not matched between sustained-remission and progressing patients, and lymph node repertoires were not studied.

Trimming costs V 1 base and J 2 bases, and their ends lie 15 bases apart. CDR1 and CDR2 were assigned from the germline V gene (reference sequence) as SEHNR and FQNEAQ. The CDR3, from cysteine to phenylalanine, totals 16 residues. The retained sequence is limited to the CDR3, 48 bases, with the frame set at the first base. The goal of deep resolution MiSeq sequencing was a depth between 1 in 1 million and 1 in 200,000 T cells, and coverage averaged 10x per clonotype. The immunoSEQ hsTCRB Kit was used to generate TCR beta libraries. Processing in the source paper ran as follows. The data were analyzed with ImmunoSEQ Analyzer and ImmunoSEQ Data Assistant, and V, D and J gene assignments followed IMGT definitions. Clonality was computed as one minus normalized Shannon entropy of productive rearrangement frequencies, ranging from 0 to 1. Only overrepresented clonotypes making up at least 0.05% of each patient's repertoire were included in the public clonotype analysis. Roughly 12 age-matched healthy donor repertoires from immuneACCESS were used as controls for clonality. The source is immuneACCESS, and TCRdb retained only in-frame sequences with V and J called. Part of the clones is not carried over; for the studies checked, unresolved V genes explain less than half of this, and the remainder is unexplained. For V, J and clone size, that table is used; D and trimming come from the DNA. Recorded for this sample are some 100,000 clones; 58% of them occurred a single time. The top ten clones comprise about 40% of the sample.

The time point label for this specimen denotes: approximately 2 years on ibrutinib. For TCR beta library preparation, around 1.8 micrograms of genomic DNA were extracted from the cryopreserved PBMCs. Longitudinal blood samples from CLL patients on ibrutinib monotherapy were analyzed using high-throughput TCR beta sequencing. The patients took part in an open-label, single-center phase 2 trial of ibrutinib monotherapy. The input for sequencing was PBMCs, taken after 24 months of ibrutinib treatment. This TCR derives from a human donor with chronic lymphocytic leukemia. Recombination linked TRBV7-9 to TRBJ2-7; no D gene is confidently identified. The DNA sequence reads TGTGCCAGCAGCTTAGGTACAACAGTCGGAGCCTACGAGCAGTACTTC. This encodes CASSLGTTVGAYEQYF.